The clone carrying this T cell receptor (beta chain) was recorded a few times. Its cognate antigen is unknown. Together with a sample-barcoded 5' primer, a J-beta primer mix was included in a second PCR lasting 7 to 11 cycles. TCRdb reprocessed the 5' RACE reads with MiXCR, giving one entry per CDR3 protein. This table holds 1.5 million to 2 million distinct CDR3 sequences, roughly 30% found once. Peripheral blood, about 9.4 milliliters per donor, was collected. This sample was included in a study of blood T cells in healthy people across ages. Points from the study as a whole: Across samples, TCR beta diversity tracked strongly with naive T cell percentage.

Sequencing was performed on blood. This TCR was sampled from a woman aged 25 to 39 in good health.

The chain's CDR3 is CASRLDRTEYF. DNA of the CDR3: TGTGCCAGCAGACTGGACAGGACTGAGTACTTC. The rearrangement uses TRBV12-3 or TRBV12-4 and TRBJ2-4; 7 bases agree with TRBD1. This CDR3 has 11 amino acids. Losses at the gene ends were 6 bases for V and 14 bases for J; bases not matched to a gene: 7.